This TCR beta chain was recorded in a study of blood T cell repertoires in COVID-19. Study-wide context: Spain, Italy and the United States supplied samples that represented acute and convalescent COVID-19. Sources were T cells, B-cell-depleted T cells, or PBMCs; the material itself was cDNA or gDNA.

In the authors' methods: Amplifying reference gene primers gave estimates of nucleated cell counts. Method: immunoSEQ multiplex PCR; TCRdb's copy keeps in-frame clones and lacks some. The D gene and trimming were derived from the DNA, and the V and J assignments and clone size from that table. The sample holds approximately 76,000 clones, about 90% seen once. The CDR3 covers 16 residues. Trimming removed 3 bases from V and 7 bases from J, with 21 bases in between. Looked up from germline, CDR1 is SGHVS and CDR2 is FQNEAQ. The clonotype originates from a man older than 75 in a cohort sampled during active COVID-19. The chain recombines TRBV7-8 with TRBJ1-2, with a weak D call TRBD1 (5 bases). The sequenced sample was peripheral blood. Here the CDR3 reads CASSFDPTGPGFGYTF. In DNA, the CDR3 is TGTGCCAGCAGCTTCGATCCCACTGGACCAGGGTTTGGCTACACCTTC.